The 2 T cell receptor beta chains reported below all come from one sample, sequenced in a study of T-cell reconstitution after alpha-beta-depleted transplantation in children. Preparation of the TCRbeta library used unique molecular identifiers. TCRdb recomputed calls from the PCR reads with MiXCR, one row per CDR3 protein. The profile shows around 530,000 distinct CDR3 sequences, about 30% of them singletons. The sequenced sample was PBMCs from the stem cell graft donor, obtained from the stem cell graft. Source of these receptors: a human donor who donated a stem cell graft to a child with aplastic anemia.

In this sample, this clonotype turned up a few times. CDR3 DNA sequence: TGCAGCGTTGATGTCGGGGCCACAGATACGCAGTATTTT. This encodes CSVDVGATDTQYF. The V call is TRBV29-1, the J call TRBJ2-3; the D gene could be TRBD1 or TRBD2 (5 bases each). CDR3 size: 13 residues. Germline values: CDR1 SQVTM, CDR2 ANQGSEA. Trimming left V 3 bases short and J 2 bases short, with 9 bases between.

V usage is TRBV7-9 and J usage is TRBJ2-3; 9 nucleotides agree with TRBD2. V dropped 10 bases and J dropped 0; count of bases not matched to a gene: 8. Germline V lookup: CDR1 SEHNR, CDR2 FQNEAQ (reference sequence). CDR3 length: 15 amino acids. CDR3 sequence: CANGPSGASTDTQYF. CDR3 nucleotides: TGTGCCAACGGCCCTAGCGGGGCAAGCACAGATACGCAGTATTTT. Full variable domain (missing parts from reference TRBV7-9 and TRBJ2-3): DTGVSQNPRHKITKRGQNVTFRCDPISEHNRLYWYRQTLGQGPEFLTYFQNEAQLEKSRLLSDRFSAERPKGSFSTLEIQRTEQGDSAMYLCANGPSGASTDTQYFGPGTRLTVL.